This T cell receptor beta chain was captured in a study of cytomegalovirus exposure and HLA in healthy donors. Study in general: An early data release held tens of millions of unique TCRs from HLA-typed donors. Findings and caveats of the study: In a later analysis, DRB1 alleles had the most associated TCRs; HLA-C alleles the fewest.

CDR1 is SGDLS, CDR2 YYNGEE, per germline. V lost 0 bases and J lost 3, with 13 bases in between. This CDR3 contains 15 residues. On this clone: What it binds is not known.

Researchers ran the PCR with 60 Vbeta and 13 Jbeta primers. This table comes from immunoSEQ multiplex PCR, and its TCRdb copy is limited to in-frame clones, with some not included. The sample carries 150,000 to 200,000 clones, roughly 88% recorded once. The source material was PBMCs. The receptor's source is a man between 18 and 35 years old in good health and CMV-seropositive. V gene TRBV9 combines with J gene TRBJ2-7; D is undetermined. The CDR3 coding sequence is TGTGCCAGCAGCGTAGCCCCCGGCGGAAGCTACGAGCAGTACTTC. Encoded protein: CASSVAPGGSYEQYF. Looking up the rest from reference TRBV9 and TRBJ2-7 gives the full variable domain: DSGVTQTPKHLITATGQRVTLRCSPRSGDLSVYWYQQSLDQGLQFLIQYYNGEERAKGNILERFSAQQFPDLHSELNLSSLELGDSALYFCASSVAPGGSYEQYFGPGTRLTVT.